This T cell receptor beta chain comes out of a study of siplizumab effects on memory and regulatory T cells (dated by TCRdb to the late 2010s). In the study overall: The study examined how the anti-CD2 antibody siplizumab affects alloreactive T-cell subsets in allogeneic mixed lymphocyte reactions built from human PBMCs. Here is what the overall study found, with its caveats: A naive or memory phenotype could not be assigned to roughly 75-96% of proliferating CD4+ or CD8+ clones. Compared with memory T cells, unstimulated naive T cells appeared more diverse, and naive cells seemed to make a substantial contribution to the alloresponse. Because sequences below about 10^-5 frequency were poorly captured, only a minor fraction of alloreactive clones could be mapped to unstimulated subsets. Whether proliferating Tregs from siplizumab cultures were suppressive was not functionally confirmed. Siplizumab significantly reduced the cumulative frequency of alloreactive sequences traceable to unstimulated CD4+ memory T cells. In reactions with siplizumab, an average of around 70% of mappable alloreactive CD4+ clones were Treg-derived, compared with around 30% in control reactions.

V loses 4 bases, J loses 4 bases, and the germline ends lie 16 bases apart. The germline V gene provides CDR1 KGHSH and CDR2 LQKENI. The CDR3 measures 16 amino acids from cysteine to phenylalanine. The sequence is cut down to CDR3 DNA, 48 bases in frame from base 1. About this clone itself: Its antigen remains undetermined. The sample holds no much larger clone one base away, and base qualities are not on file.

In addition, sequencing in three donor pairs included unstimulated CD8+ effector memory subsets alongside CD4+ naive, CD8+ naive, CD8+ TEMRA and CD4+ memory subsets. Sorted unstimulated T cells, along with proliferating T cells recovered from mixed lymphocyte reactions, underwent TCRbeta CDR3 sequencing. Fresh whole blood from some eleven HLA-typed healthy donors was used to isolate PBMCs. The library came from the immunoSEQ multiplex PCR assay. The deep sequencing platform assayed about 90,000 TCR templates per sample. Genomic DNA extracted from sorted T cells was used for TCRbeta CDR3 sequencing. In the paper's pipeline: The R programming language was used for clonal analysis of the TCRbeta CDR3 data. Comparing unstimulated samples against CFSE-low samples taken after the reaction was how alloreactive CD4+ and CD8+ clones were defined. Regulatory or non-regulatory origin of alloreactive CD4+ clones was assigned by matching sequences to the sorted unstimulated Treg and non-Treg repertoires. This immuneACCESS table, as held by TCRdb, lists in-frame sequences with V and J called but not all clones. Of the missing ones, under half trace to an unresolved V gene in checked studies; the others have no known cause. V and J calls and clone size are given by that table; D and trimming were obtained from the DNA. This sample is represented by roughly 50,000 clones; 95% to 98% of them were singletons. Jointly, the top ten make up around 0.64% of the sample.

The receptor comes from a human donor in good health. The chain employs TRBV18 and TRBJ2-2; perhaps TRBD1 is the D gene, with 6 bases matching. The specimen was naive CD4+ T cells sorted from blood. The intended sense of this specimen's cell subset or site label: unstimulated naive T cells. The CDR3: CASSLYRASGTGELFF. The DNA sequence is as follows: TGTGCCAGCTCACTCTACAGGGCATCGGGCACCGGGGAGCTGTTTTTT.